This T cell receptor beta chain was recovered during a study of shared clonotypes between healthy human individuals (TCRdb year 2020). The study in broad terms: A couple of women and a few men aged 18 to 49 years were included in the cohort. Per donor, three plates each were used for CD4 naive and CD4 memory, two for CD8 naive, and one for CD8 memory. Blood TCR repertoires of about five healthy adults were deeply sequenced to estimate repertoire size and the extent of clonotype sharing between individuals. To increase sequencing depth and limit assay-specific biases, different laboratories used diverse techniques to prepare libraries and sequence TCR repertoires. Each donor's leukapheresis produced roughly between roughly 0.9 and 8.9 billion PBMCs. The study at large found these results: Sampling was restricted to blood, and TCR repertoires in tissue are likely to differ from TCR repertoires in blood. Compared with non-shared clonotypes, the clonotypes found in all four sorted-subset donors had higher generation probabilities. The genetic and exposure-history diversity represented was limited by the small number of donors. Even with the large sequencing depth, rarefaction of the sorted-subset datasets indicated that sequencing was incomplete. Across four donors, roughly 5.1% of naive CD4, over 3% of naive CD8, 2% to 2.5% of memory CD4, and about 0.4% of memory CD8 clonotypes were shared. Pairwise subsampling led to the expectation that sequencing depth would affect the degree of clonotype sharing among donors. Estimated clonotype richness was generally larger for naive than for memory subsets.

The CDR3 contains 14 residues, cysteine and phenylalanine counted. Left in the record is the CDR3 DNA by itself, 42 bases read in frame from the first base. The V end loses 6 bases and the J end loses 2 bases, and a stretch of 14 bases separates them. The germline V gene specifies ENHRY as CDR1 and SYGVKD as CDR2. As for this clone: Its target antigen remains unknown. No clone much larger than this one lies a single base away; base qualities are absent.

CD8 naive samples were obtained by positive selection for CCR7 among CD45RO-negative cells, yielding a CD45RA+CCR7+ population from which TemRA cells were excluded. Healthy HIV-negative adults with no recently reported acute infections or vaccinations were included as donors. Every donor was a Caucasian adult residing in Nashville, Tennessee, USA. After blood collection by leukapheresis, PBMCs were isolated using Ficoll-Histopaque density gradient centrifugation and then cryopreserved in the vapor phase of liquid nitrogen. Purity and quantity of every magnetically sorted T cell population were checked by analytical flow cytometry. Each sorted fraction had its genomic DNA isolated and then quantified by UV absorbance on a Nanodrop 2000c. TCR CDR3 regions were amplified from genomic DNA by multiplex PCR using the deep immunoSEQ assay. Genomic DNA extracted from each cell subset was distributed evenly over all wells of several immunoSEQ 96-well plates, and each plate served as one replicate. For sorted subsets, around 200 ng genomic DNA, equal to 25,000 to 35,000 T cell genomes, was loaded into each replicate PCR. The purified libraries were quantified using a Qubit 3.0 fluorometer, sized with a Bioanalyzer 2100, and then quantified again using the KAPA Library Quantification kit. A separate single-read 150-cycle Illumina NextSeq 550 flow cell was used to sequence each immunoSEQ 96-well plate. Per the source publication's procedure: The immunoSEQ output contained only junctional sequences without quality scores, so filtering could not match that applied to full-length reads. To assign V/J genes and CDR3, sequences were annotated against IMGT germline references using PyIR, a Python wrapper for IgBLAST v1.9. Reads were filtered out if the reads had weak V/J assignments (E-value above 1e-6), no CDR3, stop codons, out-of-frame junctions, or ambiguous translated residues. A V3J clonotype was defined by an identical inferred V gene, J gene, and CDR3 amino acid sequence. Percentage overlap between repertoires was computed as shared unique clonotypes divided by the size of the smaller repertoire. Three approaches were used to assess repertoire richness: RTK rarefaction, the Chao1 estimator, and Recon v2.1 estimates of unobserved clonotypes. OLGA was used to compute generation probabilities for all TCRbeta clonotypes that the gDNA method yielded from a handful of donors. Here the immuneACCESS table is served through TCRdb, limited to in-frame sequences with V and J called. Missing clones are a known gap in these copies; in checked studies unresolved V genes cover under half, and the rest lacks a known reason. The DNA was the basis for D and trimming; V, J and clone size are from that table. Within this sample are about 870,000 clones, with approximately 92% of them counted one time only. Together, the top ten hold less than 25% of the sample.

The rearranged chain carries TRBV10-3 and TRBJ2-7, and the D gene may be TRBD1, 6 bases matching. Sequencing used naive CD8+ T cells sorted from blood. The cell subset or site label for this specimen denotes: CD45RA+CCR7+. The sequence came from a man younger than 45 in good health. For the CDR3, the sequence is CAIRTLTGPYEQYF. At the DNA level, the sequence is TGTGCCATCAGGACGCTGACAGGCCCCTACGAGCAGTACTTC.